These 22 T cell receptor beta chains came from one sample sequenced in a study of response to subunit inactivated influenza vaccine. TCRdb called the RT-PCR reads again in MiXCR, with one record for every CDR3 protein. The repertoire includes about 310,000 distinct CDR3 sequences, around 22% of them detected once, and 10% sits in the top ten. The sample was PBMCs from blood, taken less than 22 months after vaccination. The receptor set was obtained from a man between 50 and 75 years old who received an inactivated influenza vaccine.

V gene TRBV28 combines with J gene TRBJ1-1; TRBD1 aligns across 8 bases. This CDR3 has 15 amino acids. Per the germline V gene, CDR1 is MDHEN and CDR2 is SYDVKM. J lost 5 bases, V lost 5 bases, and 10 bases had no gene match. For the CDR3, the DNA is TGTGCCAGCAGTCAATCAGGGGGCGCAAGAACTGAAGCTTTCTTT. Amino acids: CASSQSGGARTEAFF.

This clonotype has a single count. The J gene is TRBJ2-3, the V gene TRBV28; no clear D. The V and J ends lost 4 bases and 6 bases respectively, with 17 bases between them. Germline V lookup: CDR1 MDHEN, CDR2 SYDVKM. The CDR3 totals 15 residues. The CDR3 loop is CASSSAAQQSDTQYF. CDR3 in DNA: TGTGCCAGCAGTTCCGCAGCCCAACAGAGCGATACGCAGTATTTT.

The V call is TRBV5-1, the J call TRBJ2-1; D is tentatively TRBD1 or TRBD2 (5 bases each). Germline V gives CDR1 SGHRS, CDR2 YFSETQ. The V and J ends lost 0 bases and 4 bases respectively, with 11 bases between them. The CDR3 extends over 15 amino acids. This CDR3 reads CASSLAGTGYNEQFF. CDR3 coding DNA: TGCGCCAGCAGCTTGGCGGGGACGGGTTACAATGAGCAGTTCTTC. The complete variable domain, with remaining parts taken from reference TRBV5-1 and TRBJ2-1, reads KAGVTQTPRYLIKTRGQQVTLSCSPISGHRSVSWYQQTPGQGLQFLFEYFSETQRNKGNFPGRFSGRQFSNSRSEMNVSTLELGDSALYLCASSLAGTGYNEQFFGPGTRLTVL.

The J gene is TRBJ2-1, the V gene TRBV20-1; 11 positions match TRBD2. This CDR3 comprises 16 residues. Germline-derived CDR1 and CDR2 are DFQATT and SNEGSKA (reference sequence). The trim removed 4 bases at V and 4 bases at J, leaving 9 bases unmatched. CDR3 region: CSAKPIAGGKYNEQFF. CDR3 nucleotides: TGCAGTGCTAAACCAATAGCGGGAGGGAAATACAATGAGCAGTTCTTC.

This clonotype has more than one count but fewer than ten. The J gene is TRBJ1-1, the V gene TRBV27; no firm D call. CDR3 length: 13 residues. CDR1 and CDR2 (germline): MNHEY, SMNVEV (reference sequence). Trimming shortened V by 3 bases and J by 3 bases, and 8 bases separated the two germline ends. The CDR3: CASSFGRDTEAFF. In DNA, the CDR3 is TGTGCCAGCAGTTTTGGGCGGGACACTGAAGCTTTCTTT.

This clonotype showed up just once. The CDR3 loop is CSADRGGSFSYEQYF. As DNA, the CDR3 is TGCAGTGCTGACCGAGGCGGGAGCTTCTCCTACGAGCAGTACTTC. This chain uses TRBV20-1 with TRBJ2-7; TRBD2 aligns across 7 bases. The CDR3 runs 15 residues. The V segment lost 5 bases and the J segment 0 bases; nucleotides outside the gene matches: 10. The germline V gene has CDR1 DFQATT and CDR2 SNEGSKA (reference sequence).

This chain uses TRBV25-1 with TRBJ1-2; D is perhaps TRBD1 (5 bases). The CDR3 sequence is 14 residues long. V lost 2 bases and J lost 3, with 10 bases in between. Germline loops: CDR1 MGHDK, CDR2 SYGVNS. The CDR3 region has the DNA TGTGCCAGCAGTGAAGAGGGGACGGACTATGGCTACACCTTC. The encoded protein is CASSEEGTDYGYTF.

This clonotype was counted only a few times. The CDR3 here is CASTRSYPGVDQPQHF. Written as DNA, the CDR3 is TGTGCCAGCACCAGATCCTATCCAGGGGTGGATCAGCCCCAGCATTTT. The gene calls are TRBV3-1 and TRBJ1-5, with a possible D match to TRBD1 (6 bases). The CDR3 has 16 amino acids. Germline V CDR1 and CDR2: LGHDT, YNNKEL (reference sequence). V lost 7 bases and J 5 bases, leaving 21 bases between the germline ends.

The gene calls are TRBV5-1 and TRBJ2-5; no definite D call. There are 14 residues in the CDR3. Trimming cost V 2 bases and J 7 bases, with 15 bases left between them. The germline V gene encodes CDR1 SGHRS and CDR2 YFSETQ. This chain's CDR3 is CASSLGQIGVTQYF. CDR3 DNA sequence: TGCGCCAGCAGCTTAGGGCAGATCGGTGTGACCCAGTACTTC.

In its sample, this clonotype was seen a few times. The V and J genes are TRBV15 and TRBJ1-1, with D uncertain. Germline CDR1 LNHNV, CDR2 YYDKDF (reference sequence). The V gene lost 0 bases and the J gene lost 10 bases, with 6 bases spanning the gap. The length of the CDR3 is 11 residues. The CDR3 bases are TGTGCCACCAGCAGAGAGGATGTAGCTTTCTTT. This codes for CATSREDVAFF.

This clonotype was picked up a small number of times. The chain uses TRBV18 and TRBJ2-3; D not certain. V was cut by 5 bases and J by 0 bases, with 12 bases left in between. The CDR3 covers 15 residues. Germline V lookup: CDR1 KGHSH, CDR2 LQKENI. The CDR3 DNA is TGTGCCAGCTCATACGGGCAGCCTAGCACAGATACGCAGTATTTT. It is translated as CASSYGQPSTDTQYF.

CDR3 region: CASSSQRRTLYNEQFF. Here the CDR3 DNA reads TGTGCCAGCAGTTCTCAGCGGAGAACCCTTTACAATGAGCAGTTCTTC. The chain couples TRBV28 to TRBJ2-1; possible D gene TRBD2, 5 bases. The CDR3 has 16 residues. V gave up 4 bases and J gave up 4 bases, with 17 bases separating them. Germline CDR1 is MDHEN and CDR2 is SYDVKM. The full variable domain, completed using reference TRBV28 and TRBJ2-1, is DVKVTQSSRYLVKRTGEKVFLECVQDMDHENMFWYRQDPGLGLRLIYFSYDVKMKEKGDIPEGYSVSREKKERFSLILESASTNQTSMYLCASSSQRRTLYNEQFFGPGTRLTVL.

This chain connects TRBV20-1 to TRBJ1-5; D unresolved. Germline values: CDR1 DFQATT, CDR2 SNEGSKA (reference sequence). CDR3 length: 14 residues. Between the trimmed V and J ends, which lost 2 bases and 0 bases, there was a span of 8 bases. The CDR3 DNA reads as TGCAGTGCTAGAACCGGAAGTAGCAATCAGCCCCAGCATTTT. This codes for CSARTGSSNQPQHF.

This clonotype was picked up a small number of times. The V gene is TRBV20-1, the J gene TRBJ2-7, with D possibly being TRBD1 (6 bases). CDR1 is DFQATT and CDR2 is SNEGSKA in the germline V gene (reference sequence). There are 14 residues in the CDR3. V gave up 5 bases and J gave up 3 bases, with 17 bases separating them. The CDR3 protein is CSADDRSWGYEQYF. In DNA form, the CDR3 reads TGCAGTGCTGATGACAGGAGCTGGGGCTACGAGCAGTACTTC.

This clonotype was observed once. The V call is TRBV12-3 or TRBV12-4, the J call TRBJ2-1; D possibly matches TRBD1 or TRBD2 (5 bases each). V lost 9 bases to trimming and J lost 11 bases, with 20 bases between them. The CDR3 totals 13 residues. The CDR3 protein is CASWVGASSQQFF. For the CDR3, the DNA is TGTGCCAGTTGGGTCGGGGCTAGTTCTCAGCAGTTCTTC.

In this sample, this clonotype turned up a few times. The chain uses TRBV4-2 and TRBJ1-2; 8 positions match TRBD1. The V gene end was trimmed by 2 bases and the J gene end by 6 bases; junction bases not matched to a gene: 2. CDR1 is LGHNA and CDR2 is YNFKEQ in the germline V gene. This CDR3 is 13 amino acids long. CDR3 sequence (DNA): TGTGCCAGCAGCCAACTGGACAGGGATGGCTACACCTTC. This sequence encodes CASSQLDRDGYTF.

This chain joins TRBV20-1 and TRBJ2-7; 8 nucleotides align to TRBD2. V dropped 0 bases and J dropped 12; count of bases not matched to a gene: 10. The CDR3 runs 13 residues. The germline V gene encodes CDR1 DFQATT and CDR2 SNEGSKA (reference sequence). Here the CDR3 DNA reads TGCAGTGCTAGAGATTCGTCGGGAGGGCCCCCGTACTTC. It specifies CSARDSSGGPPYF.

The J gene is TRBJ2-5, the V gene TRBV15; D is undetermined. Germline V gives CDR1 LNHNV, CDR2 YYDKDF (reference sequence). This CDR3 contains 15 residues. V lost 1 base to trimming and J lost 2 bases, with 11 bases between them. CDR3 amino acids: CATSRGPPGQETQYF. The CDR3 DNA reads TGTGCCACCAGCAGAGGTCCCCCCGGTCAAGAGACCCAGTACTTC.

This clonotype was picked up a small number of times. The J gene is TRBJ1-5, the V gene TRBV20-1; D is possibly TRBD1 (6 bases). This CDR3 is 12 amino acids long. The V end lost 6 bases, the J end lost 5 bases, and 11 bases lay between the germline ends. CDR1 is DFQATT and CDR2 is SNEGSKA in the germline V gene (reference sequence). CDR3 amino acids: CSAGRGHQPQHF. The CDR3 nucleotides read TGCAGTGCCGGCAGGGGTCATCAGCCCCAGCATTTT.

The V and J genes are TRBV6-2 or TRBV6-3 and TRBJ1-3; the match to TRBD1 covers 10 bases. Germline loops: CDR1 MNHEY, CDR2 SVGEGT. This CDR3 has 19 residues. The J segment lost 2 bases and the V segment lost 6 bases, leaving 16 bases of the junction unmatched. This CDR3 is CASRMLPGQGTFAGNTIYF. The CDR3 coding sequence is TGTGCCAGCAGAATGCTGCCGGGACAGGGGACTTTCGCTGGAAACACCATATATTTT.

The chain carries TRBV28 and TRBJ2-2, with TRBD1 as a possible D gene (6 bases). Trimming cost V 2 bases and J 3 bases, with 13 bases left between them. Germline CDR1 and CDR2: MDHEN and SYDVKM. The CDR3 spans 16 residues. CDR3 protein: CASSLSGGWYTGELFF. The CDR3 DNA sequence: TGTGCCAGCAGTTTAAGTGGGGGCTGGTACACCGGGGAGCTGTTTTTT.

This clonotype was counted only a few times. CDR3 protein: CSARTGTDQPQHF. The CDR3 nucleotides are TGCAGTGCCCGTACCGGGACAGATCAGCCCCAGCATTTT. The V and J genes are TRBV20-1 and TRBJ1-5, with 7 bases that match TRBD1. The CDR3 is 13 amino acids. Germline loops: CDR1 DFQATT, CDR2 SNEGSKA (reference sequence). V was clipped by 6 bases and J by 5 bases; unmatched bases: 7.